This T cell receptor beta chain was found in a study of beta chain features in type 1 diabetes. Whole-study results and caveats: VDJ junctions in type 1 diabetes patients carried more deletions and fewer insertions. TCRB CDR3s were moderately but significantly shorter in Type 1 diabetes patients in all four CD4+ subsets.

Sequencing targeted expressed TCRB transcripts, as all isolated RNA had been reverse transcribed. Clones were sequenced by immunoSEQ multiplex PCR, and TCRdb holds only the in-frame ones, with some missing. The sample lists roughly 150,000 clones, approximately 8.8% occurring once. Germline lookup yields CDR1 MGHRA and CDR2 YSYEKL. This CDR3 contains 15 residues. One heparinised draw, averaging roughly 0.12 L, was taken per donor. There are a few counts of this clone. Antigen specificity is unknown. One end of the junction is discordant with germline, which a read error may explain. The origin of this receptor is a woman under 40 with type 1 diabetes. The specimen sequenced was central memory CD4+ T cells from blood. The rearrangement joins TRBV4-1 to TRBJ2-1, with 8 bases fitting TRBD2. The CDR3 loop reads CASSQLNGRANEQFF. The CDR3 coding sequence is TGTGCCAGCAGCCAACTTAACGGGAGGGCCAATGAGCAGTTCTTC.